The T cell receptor beta chain under discussion was sequenced for a study of cytomegalovirus exposure and HLA in healthy donors. Regarding the study as a whole: There were under 200 TCR beta chains listed as cytomegalovirus-associated.

This CDR3 is 15 amino acids long. Between the trimmed V and J ends, which lost 1 base and 5 bases, there was a span of 13 bases. The germline gives CDR1 KGHSH, CDR2 LQKENI. With regard to this clone: Its antigen is unknown.

Libraries were prepared by immunoSEQ multiplex PCR; TCRdb keeps only in-frame clonotypes and omits some of them. The sample includes around 140,000 clones, over 90% of them seen just once. The specimen sequenced was PBMCs. The chain has TRBV18 and TRBJ2-3, with a possible D match to TRBD1 (5 bases). This receptor was identified in a man younger than 30 in good health and CMV-seropositive. The DNA for the CDR3 is TGTGCCAGCTCACCACGGGTAGGGGTGAGAGATACGCAGTATTTT. This sequence encodes CASSPRVGVRDTQYF.